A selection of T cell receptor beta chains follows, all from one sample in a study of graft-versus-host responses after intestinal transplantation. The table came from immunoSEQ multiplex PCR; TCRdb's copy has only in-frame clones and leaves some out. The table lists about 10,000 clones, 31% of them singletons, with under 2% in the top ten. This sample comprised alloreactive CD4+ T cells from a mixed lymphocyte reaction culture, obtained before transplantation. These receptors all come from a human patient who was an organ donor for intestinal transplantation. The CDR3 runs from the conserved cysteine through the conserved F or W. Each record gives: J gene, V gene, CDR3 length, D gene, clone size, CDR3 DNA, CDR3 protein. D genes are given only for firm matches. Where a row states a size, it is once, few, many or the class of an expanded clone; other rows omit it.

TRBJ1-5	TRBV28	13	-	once	TGTGCCAGCGGACCCTACGGGGATCAGCCCCAGCATTTT	CASGPYGDQPQHF
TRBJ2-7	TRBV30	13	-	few	TGTGCCTGGAGTGAAGCGGTCCCCTACGAGCAGTACTTC	CAWSEAVPYEQYF
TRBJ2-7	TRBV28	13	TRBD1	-	TGTGCCAGCACCAGGACAGGGGGCTTCGAGCAGTACTTC	CASTRTGGFEQYF
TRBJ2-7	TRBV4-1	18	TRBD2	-	TGCGCCAGCAGCCAAAGGGGGGACGGTAGCGGGGGGCACTACGAGCAGTACTTC	CASSQRGDGSGGHYEQYF
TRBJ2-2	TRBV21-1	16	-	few	-	CASSKKVGGGTGELFF
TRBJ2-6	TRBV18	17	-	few	TGTGCCAGCTCACCACAGGGGTCCTCCTCTGGGGCCAACGTCCTGACTTTC	CASSPQGSSSGANVLTF
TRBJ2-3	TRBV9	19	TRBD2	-	TGTGCCAGCAGCCCTTCGACTAGCGGGTGGGTACGCCGCACAGATACGCAGTATTTT	CASSPSTSGWVRRTDTQYF
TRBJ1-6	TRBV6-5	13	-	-	TGTGCCAGCAGTAGGGGGACATTATCACCCCTCCACTTT	CASSRGTLSPLHF
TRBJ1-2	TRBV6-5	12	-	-	TGTGCCAGCAGTTACCGGGGGTATGGCTACACCTTC	CASSYRGYGYTF
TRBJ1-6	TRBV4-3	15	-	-	TGCGCCAGCAGCCAAGTGGGCGGGAGACATTCACCCCTCCACTTT	CASSQVGGRHSPLHF
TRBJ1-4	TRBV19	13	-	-	TGTGCCGGTCACCGCACAGGGAGTGAAAAACTGTTTTTT	CAGHRTGSEKLFF
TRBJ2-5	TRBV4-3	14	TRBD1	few	TGCGCCAGCAGCCATGAGGACAGGAGAGAGACCCAGTACTTC	CASSHEDRRETQYF
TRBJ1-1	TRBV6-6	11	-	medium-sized	TGTGCCAGCAGCCGCGTAGAGGAAGCTTTCTTT	CASSRVEEAFF